A single sample is the source of the 22 T cell receptor beta chains below, sequenced in a study of Ad26.COV2.S vaccination and SARS-CoV-2 variants. Noted treatment: around 19 received Ad26.COV2.S at low or high dose, single or two shots; 5 received placebo; per-sample allocation not given. All samples were drawn on day 63, counting from the first vaccine or placebo injection. Using immunoSEQ multiplex PCR, the repertoire was profiled, and TCRdb retains in-frame clones only, with some absent. The sample carries 350,000 to 500,000 clones, less than 95% recorded once. This sample comprised peripheral blood, obtained in a trial of Ad26.COV2.S vaccine versus placebo. The receptors originated from a person between 18 and 65 years old who received the Ad26.COV2.S COVID-19 vaccine or a placebo.

The genes are TRBV7-8 and TRBJ1-1; D gene uncertain. V was shortened by 0 bases and J by 1 base, with 9 bases between the two germline ends. The CDR3 has 15 amino acids. Germline V gene data show CDR1 as SGHVS and CDR2 as FQNEAQ. CDR3 nucleotides: TGTGCCAGCAGCTTAGCCCAATGGGGGAACACTGAAGCTTTCTTT. Encoded protein: CASSLAQWGNTEAFF.

The rearrangement joins TRBV4-1 to TRBJ1-1; perhaps TRBD1 as D (6 bases). The germline V gene encodes CDR1 MGHRA and CDR2 YSYEKL. This CDR3 region has 14 residues. V was pared by 2 bases and J by 4 bases, with 11 bases between. The CDR3 loop is CASSQLRTATEAFF. CDR3 DNA sequence: TGCGCCAGCAGCCAACTAAGGACAGCCACTGAAGCTTTCTTT.

J is TRBJ1-3 and V is TRBV5-6, with D unclear. This CDR3 region has 13 residues. The germline gives CDR1 SGHDT, CDR2 YYEEEE. V lost 8 bases and J 1 base, leaving 10 bases between the germline ends. The CDR3 loop reads CASSNPSGNTIYF. In DNA form, the CDR3 reads TGTGCCAGTTCAAACCCTTCTGGAAACACCATATATTTT.

This chain joins TRBV29-1 and TRBJ2-7; D is unresolved. Germline V gives CDR1 SQVTM, CDR2 ANQGSEA. The V gene lost 4 bases and the J gene lost 4 bases, with 20 bases spanning the gap. CDR3 length equals 15 residues. The DNA of the CDR3 is TGCAGCGTTGCGGTCCGGAGCGATACTATGTACGAGCAGTACTTC. Translated, it gives CSVAVRSDTMYEQYF.

The genes are TRBV7-6 and TRBJ2-7, with a possible D match to TRBD2 (5 bases). V gave up 0 bases and J gave up 5 bases, with 11 bases separating them. Germline V gives CDR1 SGHVS, CDR2 FNYEAQ. This CDR3 comprises 14 residues. The CDR3, as DNA: TGTGCCAGCAGCTTAGCGGGCAGGCGGGACGAGCAGTACTTC. The encoded protein is CASSLAGRRDEQYF.

The chain employs TRBV7-2 and TRBJ2-5; 7 nucleotides agree with TRBD2. The CDR3 extends over 19 amino acids. Germline loops: CDR1 SGHTA, CDR2 FQGNSA. Trimming cost V 1 base and J 4 bases; bases outside gene matches: 18. The chain's CDR3 is CASSLGVLGGNPLRETQYF. As DNA, the CDR3 is TGTGCCAGCAGCTTAGGGGTGCTGGGGGGGAACCCCTTGAGAGAGACCCAGTACTTC.

This chain joins TRBV27 and TRBJ2-5, with D perhaps matching TRBD2 (5 bases). The ends were cut back, 5 bases at V and 2 bases at J, with 9 bases in the middle. Germline lookup yields CDR1 MNHEY and CDR2 SMNVEV (reference sequence). The CDR3 totals 13 residues. Here the CDR3 reads CASSERDQETQYF. The CDR3 DNA sequence: TGTGCCAGCAGTGAACGGGATCAAGAGACCCAGTACTTC.

This clone was counted once. The chain is built from TRBV9 and TRBJ2-1; 12 positions match TRBD2. The CDR3 consists of 16 residues. CDR1 and CDR2 from the germline V gene are SGDLS and YYNGEE. Unmatched junction bases numbered 6, after V lost 3 bases and J lost 5 bases. CDR3 region: CASSATSGSVHNEQFF. DNA for the CDR3: TGTGCCAGCAGCGCGACTAGCGGGAGTGTCCACAATGAGCAGTTCTTC. The full variable domain, completed using reference TRBV9 and TRBJ2-1, is DSGVTQTPKHLITATGQRVTLRCSPRSGDLSVYWYQQSLDQGLQFLIQYYNGEERAKGNILERFSAQQFPDLHSELNLSSLELGDSALYFCASSATSGSVHNEQFFGPGTRLTVL.

The chain employs TRBV5-6 and TRBJ2-1; TRBD1 matches at 8 bases. Germline V gene lookup returns CDR1 SGHDT and CDR2 YYEEEE. CDR3 length equals 16 residues. J was trimmed by 0 bases and V by 4 bases; bases with no gene match: 6. CDR3 nucleotides: TGTGCCAGCAGCCCCCCCGGGACAGGCTCCTACAATGAGCAGTTCTTC. Its protein is CASSPPGTGSYNEQFF.

On this clone itself: Other nucleotide sequences from this sample produce the same CDR3. V gene TRBV5-1 combines with J gene TRBJ2-2; D ambiguous. The germline V gene has CDR1 SGHRS and CDR2 YFSETQ. The CDR3 is 15 amino acids. With 0 bases removed from V and 0 bases from J, the gap between germline ends came to 6 bases. CDR3 bases: TGCGCCAGCAGCTTGGACACCCCGAACACCGGGGAGCTGTTTTTT. The encoded protein is CASSLDTPNTGELFF.

The chain recombines TRBV2 with TRBJ2-3; the D gene is possibly TRBD1 (6 bases). Germline values: CDR1 SNHLY, CDR2 FYNNEI. The CDR3 has 15 residues. V lost 4 bases and J lost 2, with 13 bases in between. The CDR3 DNA follows: TGTGCCAGCAGTGTTCTCAGGGGTCACACAGATACGCAGTATTTT. This sequence encodes CASSVLRGHTDTQYF.

This chain joins TRBV5-5 and TRBJ2-2; either TRBD1 or TRBD2 may fit D (5 bases each). The V gene lost 1 base and the J gene lost 2 bases, with 9 bases spanning the gap. The CDR3 spans 15 residues. Germline V lookup: CDR1 SGHKS, CDR2 YYEKEE (reference sequence). The CDR3 here is CASSLLGPNTGELFF. The CDR3 nucleotides read TGTGCCAGCAGCTTGCTGGGACCTAACACCGGGGAGCTGTTTTTT.

The rearrangement joins TRBV6-2 or TRBV6-3 to TRBJ2-3; no definite D call. V was clipped by 5 bases and J by 8 bases, with 8 bases between them. Per the germline V gene, CDR1 is MNHEY and CDR2 is SVGEGT. This CDR3 has 11 amino acids. As DNA, the CDR3 is TGTGCCAGCAGTGCGAGTGGTACGCAGTATTTT. Amino acids: CASSASGTQYF.

The gene calls are TRBV10-3 and TRBJ2-3, with TRBD2 matching 11 bases. The CDR3 length is 15 residues. Germline lookup yields CDR1 ENHRY and CDR2 SYGVKD. J gave up 1 base and V 6 bases, and 3 bases lay outside the gene matches. DNA of the CDR3: TGTGCCATCAGCAAGGGACTAGCGGGCACAGATACGCAGTATTTT. Translated: CAISKGLAGTDTQYF.

The CDR3 DNA is TGTGCCAGCAGTACGACCCACAGAGCTGGCTACACCTTC. Protein: CASSTTHRAGYTF. The chain employs TRBV12-3 or TRBV12-4 and TRBJ1-2; D call uncertain. CDR3 length: 13 amino acids. Trimming removed 5 bases at V and 7 bases at J, with 14 bases between.

The V call is TRBV5-1, the J call TRBJ1-1; D is undetermined. This CDR3 is 13 amino acids long. V gave up 3 bases and J gave up 4 bases, with 10 bases separating them. Germline V CDR1 and CDR2: SGHRS, YFSETQ. The CDR3 sequence: CASSSAWTTEAFF. CDR3 in DNA: TGCGCCAGCAGCTCCGCGTGGACCACTGAAGCTTTCTTT.

This chain joins TRBV10-3 and TRBJ2-3; no reliable D call. The germline CDR1 and CDR2 sequences are ENHRY and SYGVKD. The ends were cut back, 10 bases at V and 2 bases at J, with 16 bases in the middle. The CDR3 sequence is 14 residues long. The CDR3 DNA reads as TGTGCCACCCAAATGACGGGCCACACAGATACGCAGTATTTT. Protein product: CATQMTGHTDTQYF.

The chain joins TRBV7-8 to TRBJ1-5; 9 bases are shared with TRBD1. CDR3 size: 18 residues. Germline V gene data show CDR1 as SGHVS and CDR2 as FQNEAQ. V was clipped by 1 base and J by 4 bases; unmatched bases: 11. The CDR3 loop reads CASSLGRFGGQGNQPQHF. CDR3 sequence (DNA): TGTGCCAGCAGCTTAGGCCGCTTTGGTGGACAGGGGAATCAGCCCCAGCATTTT.

V usage is TRBV25-1 and J usage is TRBJ2-6; the D is unclear. The CDR3 has 15 amino acids. Trimming took 1 base from V and 1 from J, leaving 5 bases between them. Germline CDR1 MGHDK, CDR2 SYGVNS. CDR3 coding DNA: TGTGCCAGCAGTGAATCTGCGTCTGGGGCCAACGTCCTGACTTTC. It yields the protein CASSESASGANVLTF.

This rearrangement joins TRBV18 to TRBJ2-5; tentative D call: TRBD2 (5 bases). The germline V and J ends were trimmed by 1 base and 0 bases, with 15 bases remaining between them. Per germline, CDR1 KGHSH and CDR2 LQKENI. This CDR3 has 17 amino acids. In DNA, the CDR3 is TGTGCCAGCTCACCACTGGGGAGCACACCGTACCAAGAGACCCAGTACTTC. This encodes CASSPLGSTPYQETQYF. Filled out from reference TRBV18 and TRBJ2-5, the complete variable domain reads NAGVMQNPRHLVRRRGQEARLRCSPMKGHSHVYWYRQLPEEGLKFMVYLQKENIIDESGMPKERFSAEFPKEGPSILRIQQVVRGDSAAYFCASSPLGSTPYQETQYFGPGTRLLVL.

The genes are TRBV29-1 and TRBJ2-3, with TRBD2 as a possible D gene (6 bases). The germline gives CDR1 SQVTM, CDR2 ANQGSEA. V lost 0 bases, J lost 6 bases, and 7 bases lay in between. The length of the CDR3 is 12 residues. The CDR3 coding sequence is TGCAGCGTTGAAGAAGGAGGGGATACGCAGTATTTT. Its protein is CSVEEGGDTQYF.

This chain uses TRBV6-6 with TRBJ2-7, with 7 bases aligning to TRBD1. Germline V CDR1 and CDR2: MNHNY, SVGAGI (reference sequence). The CDR3 covers 12 residues. The ends lost 8 bases at V and 3 bases at J; junction bases unmatched: 4. The CDR3 DNA is TGTGCCAGCGGACAGGATCTCTACGAGCAGTACTTC. The encoded protein is CASGQDLYEQYF.